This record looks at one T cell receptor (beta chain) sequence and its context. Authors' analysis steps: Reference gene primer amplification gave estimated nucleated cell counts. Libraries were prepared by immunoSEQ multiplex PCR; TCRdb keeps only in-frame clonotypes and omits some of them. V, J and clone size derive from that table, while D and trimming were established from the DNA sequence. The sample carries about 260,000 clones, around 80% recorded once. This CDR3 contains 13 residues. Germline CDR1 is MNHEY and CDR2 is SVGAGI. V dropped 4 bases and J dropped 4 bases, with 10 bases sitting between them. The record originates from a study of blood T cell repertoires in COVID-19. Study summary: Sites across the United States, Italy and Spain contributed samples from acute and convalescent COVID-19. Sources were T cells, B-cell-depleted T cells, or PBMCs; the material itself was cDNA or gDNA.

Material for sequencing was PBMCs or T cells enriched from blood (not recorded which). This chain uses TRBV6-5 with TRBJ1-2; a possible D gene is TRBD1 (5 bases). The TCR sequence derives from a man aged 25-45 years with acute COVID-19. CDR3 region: CASSSRGIYGYTF. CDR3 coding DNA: TGTGCCAGCAGTTCAAGGGGAATCTATGGCTACACCTTC.